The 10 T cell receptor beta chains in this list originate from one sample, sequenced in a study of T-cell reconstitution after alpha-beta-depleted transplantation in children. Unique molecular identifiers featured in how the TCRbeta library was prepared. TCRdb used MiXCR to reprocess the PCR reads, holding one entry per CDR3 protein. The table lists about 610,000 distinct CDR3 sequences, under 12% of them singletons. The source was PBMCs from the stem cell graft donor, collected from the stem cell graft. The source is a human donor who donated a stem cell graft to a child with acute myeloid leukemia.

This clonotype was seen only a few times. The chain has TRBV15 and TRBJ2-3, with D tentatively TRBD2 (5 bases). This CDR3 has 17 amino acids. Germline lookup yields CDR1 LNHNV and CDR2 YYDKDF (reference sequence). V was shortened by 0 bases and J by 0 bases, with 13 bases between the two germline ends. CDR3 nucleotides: TGTGCCACCAGCAGAGAAAAATCTAGCCGCAGCACAGATACGCAGTATTTT. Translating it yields CATSREKSSRSTDTQYF.

DNA of the CDR3: TGTGCCATCAGTGATTCCCCGGGACAGGGTAACTATGGCTACACCTTC. Its protein is CAISDSPGQGNYGYTF. The V and J genes are TRBV10-3 and TRBJ1-2; TRBD1 agrees at 9 bases. J gave up 1 base and V 3 bases, and 6 bases lay outside the gene matches. The CDR3 spans 16 residues. CDR1 ENHRY and CDR2 SYGVKD come from the germline V gene.

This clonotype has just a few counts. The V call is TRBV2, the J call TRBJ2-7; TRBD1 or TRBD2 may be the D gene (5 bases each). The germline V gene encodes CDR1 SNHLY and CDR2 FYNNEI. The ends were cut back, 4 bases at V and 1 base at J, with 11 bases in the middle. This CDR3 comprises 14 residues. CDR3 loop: CASSAGPPSYEQYF. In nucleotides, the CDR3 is TGTGCCAGCAGTGCGGGACCGCCATCCTACGAGCAGTACTTC.

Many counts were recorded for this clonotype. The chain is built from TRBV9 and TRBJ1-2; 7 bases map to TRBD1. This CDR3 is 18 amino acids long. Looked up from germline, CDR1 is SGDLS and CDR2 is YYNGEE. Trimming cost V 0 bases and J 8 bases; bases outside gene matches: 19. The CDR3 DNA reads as TGTGCCAGCAGCGTAGGCGGGGACAGCCTGACCTTGTCTACGGGCTACACCTTC. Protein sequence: CASSVGGDSLTLSTGYTF.

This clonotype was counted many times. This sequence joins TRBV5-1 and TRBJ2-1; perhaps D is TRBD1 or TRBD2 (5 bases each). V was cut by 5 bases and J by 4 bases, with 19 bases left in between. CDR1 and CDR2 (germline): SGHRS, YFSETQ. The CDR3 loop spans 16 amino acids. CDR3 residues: CASRPGTLHIYNEQFF. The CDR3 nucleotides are TGCGCCAGCAGACCCGGGACCCTACACATTTACAATGAGCAGTTCTTC. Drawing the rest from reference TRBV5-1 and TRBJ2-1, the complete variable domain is KAGVTQTPRYLIKTRGQQVTLSCSPISGHRSVSWYQQTPGQGLQFLFEYFSETQRNKGNFPGRFSGRQFSNSRSEMNVSTLELGDSALYLCASRPGTLHIYNEQFFGPGTRLTVL.

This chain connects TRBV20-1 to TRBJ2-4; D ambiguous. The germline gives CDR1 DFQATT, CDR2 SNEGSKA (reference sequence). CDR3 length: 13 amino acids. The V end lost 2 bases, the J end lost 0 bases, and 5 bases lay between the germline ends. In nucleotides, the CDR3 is TGCAGTGCTAGAAATTCAGCCAAAAACATTCAGTACTTC. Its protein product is CSARNSAKNIQYF.

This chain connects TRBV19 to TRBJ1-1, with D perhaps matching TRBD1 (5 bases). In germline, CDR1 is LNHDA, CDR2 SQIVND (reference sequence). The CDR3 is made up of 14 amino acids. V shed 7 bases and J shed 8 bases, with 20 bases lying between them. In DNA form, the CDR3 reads TGTGCCAGTACTTTGATTTCAGGGCAGGGAGAAGCTTTCTTT. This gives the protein CASTLISGQGEAFF. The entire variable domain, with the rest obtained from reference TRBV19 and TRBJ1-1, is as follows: DGGITQSPKYLFRKEGQNVTLSCEQNLNHDAMYWYRQDPGQGLRLIYYSQIVNDFQKGDIAEGYSVSREKKESFPLTVTSAQKNPTAFYLCASTLISGQGEAFFGQGTRLTVV.

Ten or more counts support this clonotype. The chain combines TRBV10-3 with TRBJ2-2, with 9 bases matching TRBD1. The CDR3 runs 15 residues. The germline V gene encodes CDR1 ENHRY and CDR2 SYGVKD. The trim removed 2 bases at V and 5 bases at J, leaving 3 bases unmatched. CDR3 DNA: TGTGCCATCAGTGAGCCCGGACAGGGGACCGGGGAGCTGTTTTTT. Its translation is CAISEPGQGTGELFF.

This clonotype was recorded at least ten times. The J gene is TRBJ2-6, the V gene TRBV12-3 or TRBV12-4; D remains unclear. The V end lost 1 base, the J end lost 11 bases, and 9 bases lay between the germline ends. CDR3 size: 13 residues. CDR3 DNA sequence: TGTGCCAGCAGTTTAGGCCAGCCTCACGTCCTGACTTTC. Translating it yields CASSLGQPHVLTF.

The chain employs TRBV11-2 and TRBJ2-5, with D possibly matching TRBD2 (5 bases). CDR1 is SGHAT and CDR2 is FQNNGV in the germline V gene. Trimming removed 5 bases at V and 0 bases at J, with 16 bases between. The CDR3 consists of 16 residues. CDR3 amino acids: CASSPYEGENQETQYF. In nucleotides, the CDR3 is TGTGCCAGCAGCCCGTATGAGGGAGAGAACCAAGAGACCCAGTACTTC. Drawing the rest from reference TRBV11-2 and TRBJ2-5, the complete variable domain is EAGVAQSPRYKIIEKRQSVAFWCNPISGHATLYWYQQILGQGPKLLIQFQNNGVVDDSQLPKDRFSAERLKGVDSTLKIQPAKLEDSAVYLCASSPYEGENQETQYFGPGTRLLVL.